The entry that follows covers one T cell receptor beta chain sequence. Its antigen remains undetermined. Per-nucleotide qualities are absent, and no much larger clonotype sits a single base away. The data stem from a study of blood T cell repertoires in COVID-19 (dated by TCRdb to about 2020). Background on the whole study: Samples covering the acute and convalescent phases of COVID-19 were provided by collaborators in the United States, Italy and Spain. The material from the prospective study consisted of cDNA or gDNA derived from T cells, B-cell-depleted T cells, or PBMCs. Subjects who had been exposed to COVID-19, were actively infected with it, or had recovered from it provided the deeply sampled blood TCRbeta repertoires that made up the dataset. The repertoires were made available in a free public database intended to serve as a resource for research on the immune response to SARS-CoV-2. Samples came from the ongoing ImmuneRACE study (first 160 participants) plus 1,254 subjects from 6 global collaborators. Sample metadata almost always included a de-identified subject ID, COVID-19 status, age in years and sex. HLA class I and class II types, where available, came from metadata supplied by the sample provider rather than from assay-based typing. Results and caveats for the whole study, not just this receptor: How much clinical and demographic metadata was included differed by source and by participant, and the metadata was provided uncurated.

CDR3 length: 17 amino acids, cysteine to phenylalanine. CDR3 DNA only is kept here, 51 bases in frame from base 1. CDR1 and CDR2 were assigned from the germline V gene (reference sequence) as MNHEY and SMNVEV. V sheds 0 bases and J sheds 2 bases, leaving 14 bases between their ends. TCRbeta CDR3 regions were amplified from genomic DNA using the immunoSEQ Assay, a bias-controlled multiplex PCR. Per the authors' processing: Within the assay, amplification of reference gene primers was used to estimate how many nucleated cells each sample contained. To quantify the absolute abundance of each unique TCRbeta CDR3 rearrangement, sequence reads were collapsed and filtered. For each sample, productive Simpson clonality was calculated by taking the square root of Simpson's diversity index across productive rearrangements. TCRdb retrieved this table from immuneACCESS and kept in-frame rearrangements only. Not all clones are present; in checked studies, unresolved V genes account for under half, and no reason is known for the remainder. V and J calls and clone size follow that table, whereas D and trimming were derived from the DNA. The table for this sample lists approximately 97,000 clones; more than 70% of them were counted only once. 15% to 20% of the sample is held by the ten biggest clonotypes.

Whole blood was collected in K2EDTA tubes by collaborating institutions according to the institutions' own protocols. For TCRbeta analysis, collaborators shipped samples in one of three forms: frozen whole blood, isolated PBMCs, or DNA extracted from either of those sample types. The source is a human donor in a cohort sampled during active COVID-19. The sequenced sample consisted of peripheral blood. This receptor chain uses TRBV27 and TRBJ2-1, and TRBD2 may be the D gene, going by 5 matching bases. At the DNA level, the sequence is TGTGCCAGCAGTTTATCTGGCTTTTGGACTGCCTACAATGAGCAGTTCTTC. Translated, it gives CASSLSGFWTAYNEQFF.